The 9 T cell receptor beta chains below all came from one sample that was sequenced in a study of graft-versus-host responses after intestinal transplantation. Repertoires were generated with immunoSEQ multiplex PCR, while TCRdb's copy carries only in-frame clones and drops some. The data show roughly 110,000 clones, approximately 90% seen once. Antigens of these TCRs are unknown. The specimen was unstimulated CD4+ T cells sorted from spleen or lymph node cells, collected before transplant. All receptors derive from a human donor who was the organ donor for an intestinal transplant.

The rearrangement links TRBV9 to TRBJ2-5, with D uncertain. The CDR3 loop spans 13 amino acids. Trimming took 1 base from V and 5 from J, leaving 9 bases between them. Germline lookup yields CDR1 SGDLS and CDR2 YYNGEE. The CDR3 here is CASSVNPRETQYF. The CDR3 nucleotides read TGTGCCAGCAGCGTAAACCCGAGGGAGACCCAGTACTTC.

The chain joins TRBV28 to TRBJ2-3; perhaps TRBD2 as D (6 bases). V lost 9 bases, J lost 0 bases, and 10 bases lay in between. The CDR3 is made up of 13 amino acids. Germline CDR1 is MDHEN and CDR2 is SYDVKM. The CDR3 DNA reads as TGTGCCAGTGGGACTTTGAGCACAGATACGCAGTATTTT. It codes for CASGTLSTDTQYF.

The chain uses TRBV9 and TRBJ2-7; 7 bases match TRBD2. Trimming cost V 2 bases and J 3 bases; bases outside gene matches: 5. Germline V CDR1 and CDR2: SGDLS, YYNGEE. The CDR3 is made up of 14 amino acids. This CDR3 reads CASSVGEGLYEQYF. The CDR3 DNA is TGTGCCAGCAGCGTGGGGGAGGGCCTCTACGAGCAGTACTTC.

This chain uses TRBV5-1 with TRBJ1-2, with TRBD1 matching over 7 bases. The CDR3 is 13 amino acids. Germline values: CDR1 SGHRS, CDR2 YFSETQ. V dropped 2 bases and J dropped 6; count of bases not matched to a gene: 4. The CDR3 region has the DNA TGCGCCAGCAGCTTCCGACAGGGTAATGGCTACACCTTC. This gives the protein CASSFRQGNGYTF.

The V call is TRBV28, the J call TRBJ2-2; D not resolved. The CDR3 contains 14 residues. Trimming stripped 7 bases from V and 6 bases from J, with 15 bases between. Per the germline V gene, CDR1 is MDHEN and CDR2 is SYDVKM. This chain's CDR3 is CASTPLFGAGELFF. Here the CDR3 DNA reads TGTGCCAGCACCCCGCTATTCGGTGCCGGGGAGCTGTTTTTT.

V gene TRBV30 combines with J gene TRBJ1-5; D unresolved. The CDR3 totals 15 residues. V gave up 0 bases and J gave up 4 bases, with 13 bases separating them. CDR1 and CDR2 (germline): GTSNPN, SVGIG (reference sequence). The CDR3 protein is CAWSVSWHPNQPQHF. The CDR3 nucleotides read TGTGCCTGGAGTGTATCATGGCATCCTAATCAGCCCCAGCATTTT.

A single count supports this clone. This rearrangement joins TRBV7-9 to TRBJ2-1, with 8 bases lining up with TRBD2. The V segment lost 1 base and the J segment 3 bases; nucleotides outside the gene matches: 8. CDR1 and CDR2 from the germline V gene are SEHNR and FQNEAQ (reference sequence). The CDR3 extends over 17 amino acids. The CDR3 here is CASSLGWTSSNYNEQFF. The CDR3 coding sequence is TGTGCCAGCAGCTTAGGATGGACTAGCTCCAACTACAATGAGCAGTTCTTC.

This clone was observed a single time. The V gene is TRBV19, the J gene TRBJ2-7; perhaps TRBD2 as D (6 bases). V was shortened by 4 bases and J by 3 bases, with 16 bases between the two germline ends. CDR3 length: 15 amino acids. Germline V CDR1 and CDR2: LNHDA, SQIVND (reference sequence). The CDR3 DNA sequence: TGTGCCAGTAGTACGTTCGGACTAACGGACTACGAGCAGTACTTC. Amino acids: CASSTFGLTDYEQYF.

This clone was observed once. The V and J genes are TRBV30 and TRBJ1-1, with a tentative D call TRBD1 (5 bases). V was pared by 0 bases and J by 1 base, with 9 bases between. CDR1 and CDR2 from the germline V gene are GTSNPN and SVGIG (reference sequence). This CDR3 contains 14 residues. CDR3 loop: CAWSVRRENTEAFF. CDR3 DNA: TGTGCCTGGAGTGTACGCAGGGAGAACACTGAAGCTTTCTTT.